This T cell receptor (beta chain) was identified in a study of T cells after yellow fever vaccination (dated by TCRdb to the late 2010s). About the study as a whole: The SMART-Seq v4 Ultra Low Input RNA kit was used to prepare libraries from fractions with low cell numbers. To follow T-cell clones before and after primary and booster YFV17D yellow fever vaccination, bulk TCR alpha and beta repertoires were sequenced over time. Two healthy male donors made up the cohort, one aged 18 to 30 years and the other aged 30 to 40 years. Blood samples were taken at several timepoints before and after primary and secondary immunization, and bulk PBMC replicates and cell subsets were isolated.

TCR cDNA was synthesized by 5'RACE template switching, through which a universal primer site and unique molecular identifiers were introduced. Priming of cDNA synthesis was performed from both the TCR alpha and TCR beta constant segments. Library amplification involved two PCR steps, and the second step added sample barcodes and sequencing adapters. Sequencing of libraries was performed on Illumina HiSeq 2500 (2x100 bp) or NovaSeq (2x150 bp). The paper's processing steps were these. Reads were demultiplexed and collapsed into UMI consensus sequences with MIGEC, and V(D)J alignment was performed with MiXCR. Vaccine-responding clonotypes were identified with edgeR using replicate PBMC samples, with FDR below 0.01 and a log2 fold change above 5 up to day 15 being required. Bulk clonotypes were assigned CD4 or CD8 identity according to which sequenced CD4 or CD8 repertoire held them at higher abundance. TCRdb reworked the public reads: Q25 trimming with fastp, MiXCR clone assembly, productive beta chains retained. Entries that share a CDR3 protein sequence are merged under the most common genes and DNA. TCRdb's processing, not the authors', yielded these V and J calls. The sample has 300,000 to 400,000 distinct CDR3 sequences on record, 8.5% to 10% of them singletons. Clones ranked in the top ten supply roughly 18% of the sample.

This clonotype was detected only a few times. Its antigen is still unknown. Base qualities are missing; no much larger clone stands one base away. This specimen's treatment or condition label, per the study, means: live attenuated yellow fever vaccine strain. At each blood-draw timepoint, two biological replicates of bulk PBMCs were collected. A standard Ficoll-Paque protocol was used to isolate PBMCs from peripheral blood. TriZol was used to extract RNA from bulk PBMCs, CD4 and CD8 fractions, and dextramer-positive and dextramer-negative fractions. Here is what the overall study found, with its caveats: Because abundant contaminating clonotypes from the bulk population could be contained in FACS-sorted repertoires, computational filtering was required. The secondary T-cell response was weaker than the primary response but faster, peaking on day 5 instead of day 15. Most clones expanded after primary vaccination (approximately 96% of CD4 and around nine tenths of CD8) were re-detected after the booster, suggesting that broad memory maintenance occurred. Only a couple of donors were included in the study, so the extent to which the findings can be generalized is limited. A small share of clonotypes was detected in both CD4 and CD8 compartments, with the overlap likely arising from convergent recombination.

The germline V gene (reference sequence) sets CDR1 to SGHAT and CDR2 to FQDESV. The CDR3 starts with the cysteine, ends with the phenylalanine, and has 18 residues. Only CDR3 DNA is held: 54 bases, read in frame from base 1. The V end loses 5 bases and the J end loses 0 bases, and a stretch of 20 bases separates them. The specimen comprised PBMCs, sampled on the day of the first yellow fever vaccination. The clonotype was recovered from a man younger than 35 who received the YFV17D yellow fever vaccine. The V and J segments used are TRBV11-1 and TRBJ1-5; tentative D gene TRBD1, with 5 bases matching. The CDR3 loop reads CASSPGGDQRHSNQPQHF. In nucleotide form, the sequence is TGTGCCAGCAGCCCTGGCGGGGACCAACGGCATAGCAATCAGCCCCAGCATTTT.